The T cell receptor beta chain described here comes from a study of cytomegalovirus exposure and HLA in healthy donors. Study outcomes and limitations: Several top significant clusters appeared, in a later analysis, to be linked to common viral pathogens. More clonal expansion characterized HLA-associated TCR beta chains than equally common others in a later analysis. TCR association rates varied by HLA locus in a later analysis, with DRB1 highest and HLA-C lowest. Researchers left out some V segments, among them TRBV6-2 and TRBV6-3, as indistinguishable.

Trimming left V 2 bases short and J 6 bases short, with 10 bases between. The CDR3 length is 13 residues. Germline V CDR1 and CDR2: MNHNY, SVGAGI (reference sequence). Use of 60 Vbeta and 13 Jbeta primers characterized the PCR. The data were produced by immunoSEQ multiplex PCR, yet TCRdb's version contains in-frame clones alone and is incomplete. The profile shows around 100,000 clones, around 66% of them singletons. This clone was counted a single time. Its antigen is currently unknown. The V call is TRBV6-6, the J call TRBJ1-2; the D gene is possibly TRBD1 (6 bases). The TCR comes from a young man in good health and CMV-seronegative. Sequenced sample: PBMCs. Here the CDR3 DNA reads TGTGCCAGCAGTTACCGCGCAGGGGATGGCTACACCTTC. Its protein product is CASSYRAGDGYTF.